This passage covers 9 T cell receptor beta chains from one sample sequenced in a study of tumor and adjacent non-tumor tissue in lung cancer. A modified ARM-PCR protocol with three rounds of nested PCR amplified TCRbeta. TCRdb processed the multiplex PCR reads anew with MiXCR; each CDR3 protein has one entry. The repertoire consists of under 140,000 distinct CDR3 sequences, with approximately 80% occurring once and the leading ten covering more than 20%. The template was RNA from unsorted bulk tissue. Material: lung tumor tissue. The receptors originated from a man aged 70-80 years with non-small cell lung cancer.

As regards this clonotype: At one end, the junction sequence differs from germline, possibly due to a read error. This chain uses TRBV5-6 with TRBJ2-7, with TRBD2 matching 8 bases. The CDR3 runs to 17 residues. Germline V gene lookup returns CDR1 SGHDT and CDR2 YYEEEE. The CDR3 loop reads CASSLDLISGISYEQYF. The DNA for the CDR3 is TGTGCCAGTAGCTTGGATTTGATTAGCGGGATTTCCTACGAGCAGTACTTC.

This clonotype was counted a single time. No conserved phenylalanine or tryptophan ends this CDR3, so it is likely a read error. The chain joins TRBV5-1 to TRBJ1-5; D uncertain. CDR1 and CDR2 from the germline V gene are SGHRS and YFSETQ. The CDR3 totals 13 residues. Trimming stripped 0 bases from V and 11 bases from J, with 12 bases between. In DNA, the CDR3 is TGCGCCAGCAGCTTGGAAGGGAATGAAGCCCAGCATGAT. Its protein product is CASSLEGNEAQHD.

The V gene is TRBV7-9, the J gene TRBJ2-5; possibly TRBD1 or TRBD2 for D (5 bases each). Per germline, CDR1 SEHNR and CDR2 FQNEAQ (reference sequence). The V gene lost 4 bases and the J gene lost 5 bases, with 17 bases spanning the gap. This CDR3 region has 15 residues. CDR3 in DNA: TGTGCCAGCAGCTCAGTCTTGAGGGGCCGCGAGACCCAGTACTTC. Translation gives CASSSVLRGRETQYF.

As to this clonotype: Likely a read error: the CDR3 ends without its conserved phenylalanine or tryptophan. J is TRBJ2-3 and V is TRBV6-1, with TRBD2 matching 7 bases. The CDR3 contains 15 residues. The germline V gene encodes CDR1 MNHNS and CDR2 SASEGT. The CDR3 sequence: CATSEAGLVPDTQYL. The CDR3 bases are TGTGCCACCAGTGAAGCCGGACTAGTCCCAGATACGCAGTATCTT.

Comments on this clonotype: This CDR3 is missing its conserved last phenylalanine or tryptophan, likely due to a read error. The chain links TRBV29-1 to TRBJ2-5; D is unclear. The CDR3 covers 13 residues. The germline CDR1 and CDR2 sequences are SQVTM and ANQGSEA. The CDR3 DNA sequence: TGCAGCGTGGCCGGCAGGTTCCAAGAGACGCAGTACTTG. This codes for CSVAGRFQETQYL.

The CDR3 loop is CASSPGLLSYEQYF. The CDR3 nucleotides read TGTGCCAGCAGCCCGGGACTACTCTCCTACGAGCAGTACTTC. The chain joins TRBV7-3 to TRBJ2-7; 7 bases map to TRBD2. This CDR3 contains 14 residues. The J segment lost 0 bases and the V segment lost 5 bases, leaving 4 bases of the junction unmatched. Per the germline V gene, CDR1 is SGHTA and CDR2 is FQGTGA.

On this clonotype itself: Mismatch with germline at one junction end may stem from a read error. This chain's CDR3 is CSARDVTYELYF. The CDR3 DNA reads TGCAGCGCGAGGGACGTCACCTACGAGCTGTACTTC. The rearrangement joins TRBV29-1 to TRBJ2-7; D may correspond to TRBD1 or TRBD2 (5 bases each). The germline V gene has CDR1 SQVTM and CDR2 ANQGSEA. The CDR3 has 12 residues.

A word on this clonotype: Germline is not matched at one junction end, which may reflect a read error. The chain links TRBV29-1 to TRBJ2-3; the match to TRBD2 covers 7 bases. Germline V lookup: CDR1 SQVTM, CDR2 ANQGSEA. This CDR3 is 13 amino acids long. The CDR3 DNA is TGCAGCGCGTTACTGACTAGCACTGATACGCAGTCTTTT. This sequence encodes CSALLTSTDTQSF.

Notes on this clonotype: This CDR3 is missing its conserved last phenylalanine or tryptophan, likely due to a read error. The V call is TRBV11-2, the J call TRBJ2-7; D is unclear. Per germline, CDR1 SGHAT and CDR2 FQNNGV. The CDR3 sequence is 14 residues long. The chain's CDR3 is CASSGNSISYGQYS. In nucleotides, the CDR3 is TGTGCCAGCAGCGGGAACAGCATAAGCTACGGGCAGTACTCC.